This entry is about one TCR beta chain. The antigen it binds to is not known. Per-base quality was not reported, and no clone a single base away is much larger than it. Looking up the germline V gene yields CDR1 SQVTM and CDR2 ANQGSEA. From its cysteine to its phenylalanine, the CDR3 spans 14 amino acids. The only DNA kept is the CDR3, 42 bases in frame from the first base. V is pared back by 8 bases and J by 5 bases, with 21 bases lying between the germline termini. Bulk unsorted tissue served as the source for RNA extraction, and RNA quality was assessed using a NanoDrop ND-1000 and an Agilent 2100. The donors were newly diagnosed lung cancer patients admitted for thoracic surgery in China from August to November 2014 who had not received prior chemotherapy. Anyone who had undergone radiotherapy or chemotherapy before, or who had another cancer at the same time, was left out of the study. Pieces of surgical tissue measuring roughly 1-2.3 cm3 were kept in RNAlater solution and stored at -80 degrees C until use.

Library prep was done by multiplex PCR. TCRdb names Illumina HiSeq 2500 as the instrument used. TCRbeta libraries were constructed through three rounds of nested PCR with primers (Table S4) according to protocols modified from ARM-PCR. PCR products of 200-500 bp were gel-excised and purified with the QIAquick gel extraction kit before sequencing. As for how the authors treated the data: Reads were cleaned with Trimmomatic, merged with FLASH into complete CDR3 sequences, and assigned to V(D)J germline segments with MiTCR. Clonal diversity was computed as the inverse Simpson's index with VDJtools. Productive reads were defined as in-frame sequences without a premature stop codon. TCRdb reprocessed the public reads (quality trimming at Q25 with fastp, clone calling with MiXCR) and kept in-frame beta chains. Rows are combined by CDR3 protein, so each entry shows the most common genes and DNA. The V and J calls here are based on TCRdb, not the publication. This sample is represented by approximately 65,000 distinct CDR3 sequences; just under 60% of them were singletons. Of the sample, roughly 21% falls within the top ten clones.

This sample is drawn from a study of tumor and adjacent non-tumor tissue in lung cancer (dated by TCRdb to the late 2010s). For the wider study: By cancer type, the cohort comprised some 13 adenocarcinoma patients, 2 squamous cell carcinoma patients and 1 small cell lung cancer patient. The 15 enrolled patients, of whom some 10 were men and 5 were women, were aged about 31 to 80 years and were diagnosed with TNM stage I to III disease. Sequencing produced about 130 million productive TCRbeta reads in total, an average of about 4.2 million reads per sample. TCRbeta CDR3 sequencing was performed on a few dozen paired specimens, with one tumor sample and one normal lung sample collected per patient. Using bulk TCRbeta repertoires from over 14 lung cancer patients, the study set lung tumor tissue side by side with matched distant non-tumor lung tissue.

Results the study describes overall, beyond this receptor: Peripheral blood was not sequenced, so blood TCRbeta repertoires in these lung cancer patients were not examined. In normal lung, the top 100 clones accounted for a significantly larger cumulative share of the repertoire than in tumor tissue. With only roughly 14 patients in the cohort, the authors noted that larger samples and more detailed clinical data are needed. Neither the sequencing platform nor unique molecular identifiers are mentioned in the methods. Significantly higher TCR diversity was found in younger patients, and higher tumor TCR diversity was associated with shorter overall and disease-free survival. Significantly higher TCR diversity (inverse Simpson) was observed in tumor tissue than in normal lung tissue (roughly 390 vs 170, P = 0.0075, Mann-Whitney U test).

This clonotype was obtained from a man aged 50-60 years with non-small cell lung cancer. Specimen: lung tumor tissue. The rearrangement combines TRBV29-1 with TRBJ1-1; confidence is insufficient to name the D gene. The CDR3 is CSIVPKLSFTEAFF. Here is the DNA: TGCAGCATTGTGCCCAAGTTAAGCTTTACTGAAGCTTTCTTT.